Below are 21 T cell receptor beta chains sequenced from a single sample in a study of shared clonotypes between healthy human individuals. Libraries were prepared by immunoSEQ multiplex PCR; TCRdb keeps only in-frame clonotypes and omits some of them. The data show a few hundred thousand clones, roughly four fifths seen once. Sequencing used PBMCs. These receptors originate from a middle-aged woman in good health. Some clones in this sample may be carry-over from other donors' samples.

This clone was counted many times. Other DNA sequences within the sample encode an identical CDR3. The chain joins TRBV2 to TRBJ2-1; D possibly corresponds to TRBD2 (7 bases). There are 16 residues in the CDR3. V lost 2 bases and J lost 1, with 12 bases in between. The V gene's germline CDR1 is SNHLY and CDR2 FYNNEI. The CDR3 protein is CASSENGRGSYNEQFF. In DNA form, the CDR3 reads TGTGCCAGCAGTGAAAATGGGAGGGGGTCCTACAATGAGCAGTTCTTC.

The chain employs TRBV7-9 and TRBJ2-2; 8 bases map to TRBD1. The germline V gene encodes CDR1 SEHNR and CDR2 FQNEAQ (reference sequence). The CDR3 runs 13 residues. Losses at the gene ends were 6 bases for V and 7 bases for J; bases not matched to a gene: 4. The CDR3 loop is CASSPQGDGELFF. CDR3 nucleotides: TGTGCCAGCAGTCCACAGGGGGACGGGGAGCTGTTTTTT. Variable domain in full (rest from reference TRBV7-9 and TRBJ2-2): DTGVSQNPRHKITKRGQNVTFRCDPISEHNRLYWYRQTLGQGPEFLTYFQNEAQLEKSRLLSDRFSAERPKGSFSTLEIQRTEQGDSAMYLCASSPQGDGELFFGEGSRLTVL.

For this clone: Since a far larger clone is one base different, this is likely a read error. The chain uses TRBV10-3 and TRBJ2-7; D not resolved. There are 12 residues in the CDR3. Trimming removed 3 bases at V and 7 bases at J, with 10 bases between. CDR1 and CDR2 from the germline V gene are ENHRY and SYGVKD. CDR3 bases: TGTGCCATCAGTGATAACATTCGTGAGCAGTACTTC. Encoded protein: CAISDNIREQYF.

This clone was counted only a few times. The gene calls are TRBV5-4 and TRBJ2-2; D is perhaps TRBD1 (6 bases). Trimming stripped 3 bases from V and 2 bases from J, with 14 bases between. Germline V gives CDR1 SGHNT, CDR2 YYREEE (reference sequence). CDR3 length equals 16 residues. The chain's CDR3 is CASSSARGFNTGELFF. CDR3 DNA sequence: TGTGCCAGCAGCTCGGCCAGGGGTTTTAACACCGGGGAGCTGTTTTTT.

This chain uses TRBV28 with TRBJ2-3; the D gene is possibly TRBD1 (6 bases). V was cut by 5 bases and J by 3 bases, with 15 bases left in between. Germline lookup yields CDR1 MDHEN and CDR2 SYDVKM. The CDR3 loop spans 15 amino acids. The CDR3 coding sequence is TGTGCCAGCAGTGTGCAGGGGTCGGTGACAGATACGCAGTATTTT. Protein sequence: CASSVQGSVTDTQYF.

The chain links TRBV5-1 to TRBJ2-1, with 11 bases identical to TRBD2. CDR3 length: 15 amino acids. With V trimmed by 3 bases and J by 5 bases, 4 bases remained unmatched. CDR1 is SGHRS, CDR2 YFSETQ, per germline. CDR3 residues: CASSSGTSGHNEQFF. For the CDR3, the DNA is TGCGCCAGCAGCTCCGGGACTAGCGGACACAATGAGCAGTTCTTC.

Turning to this clone: Just one base apart from a much larger clone, this may be a read error. The DNA is omitted, as the CDR3 cannot be located on it reliably, and the CDR3 follows TCRdb's listing. The chain couples TRBV7-8 to TRBJ2-6. Per the germline V gene, CDR1 is SGHVS and CDR2 is FQNEAQ. The CDR3 length equals 16 residues, ends included. CDR3 protein: CASSLVWGSGANVLAF.

The chain uses TRBV6-6 and TRBJ1-3, with D uncertain. Germline assignment: CDR1 MNHNY and CDR2 SVGAGI (reference sequence). Trimming shortened V by 1 base and J by 0 bases, and 7 bases separated the two germline ends. The CDR3 covers 15 residues. CDR3: CASSYYMNSGNTIYF. The DNA for the CDR3 is TGTGCCAGCAGTTACTACATGAACTCTGGAAACACCATATATTTT.

The chain couples TRBV7-9 to TRBJ2-7; TRBD2 might be the D (5 bases). Germline loops: CDR1 SEHNR, CDR2 FQNEAQ (reference sequence). The V end lost 5 bases, the J end lost 0 bases, and 11 bases lay between the germline ends. This CDR3 region has 14 residues. DNA of the CDR3: TGTGCCAGCAGCGCCGGACTTAGCTCCTACGAGCAGTACTTC. Amino acids: CASSAGLSSYEQYF.

The chain joins TRBV19 to TRBJ2-2, with D possibly matching TRBD2 (5 bases). Germline CDR1 and CDR2: LNHDA and SQIVND (reference sequence). This CDR3 spans 14 amino acids. V was clipped by 7 bases and J by 7 bases, with 16 bases between them. CDR3 protein: CASMIQSGIGELFF. DNA for the CDR3: TGTGCCAGTATGATACAATCCGGGATCGGGGAGCTGTTTTTT.

The V and J genes are TRBV27 and TRBJ1-5; no reliable D call. The germline V gene has CDR1 MNHEY and CDR2 SMNVEV (reference sequence). The V end was cut by 6 bases, the J end by 4 bases, with 19 bases between. The CDR3 covers 16 residues. CDR3 nucleotides: TGTGCCAGCAGCCGAGAGCGAGGGAGAGGGAATCAGCCCCAGCATTTT. It is translated as CASSRERGRGNQPQHF.

The CDR3 region has the DNA TGTGCCAGCACTAGGGTGCAAGAGACCCAGTACTTC. Protein product: CASTRVQETQYF. The rearrangement links TRBV2 to TRBJ2-5; D unclear. The CDR3 extends over 12 amino acids. Germline values: CDR1 SNHLY, CDR2 FYNNEI. With 7 bases removed from V and 2 bases from J, the gap between germline ends came to 8 bases.

The chain is built from TRBV9 and TRBJ2-3; D not resolved. The CDR3 is made up of 17 amino acids. The V gene lost 0 bases and the J gene lost 0 bases, with 14 bases spanning the gap. Germline V CDR1 and CDR2: SGDLS, YYNGEE. CDR3 amino acids: CASSVVPAPSSTDTQYF. CDR3 coding DNA: TGTGCCAGCAGCGTAGTGCCTGCGCCTTCTAGCACAGATACGCAGTATTTT.

This clone was recorded only once. This chain connects TRBV2 to TRBJ1-5, with 8 bases aligning to TRBD1. This CDR3 is 15 amino acids long. Germline lookup yields CDR1 SNHLY and CDR2 FYNNEI. Losses at the gene ends were 9 bases for V and 0 bases for J; bases not matched to a gene: 7. The DNA for the CDR3 is TGTGCCAGTGCCCGGGACAGGCATAGCAATCAGCCCCAGCATTTT. This gives the protein CASARDRHSNQPQHF.

The V gene is TRBV19, the J gene TRBJ2-7; D is uncertain. V was trimmed by 4 bases and J by 2 bases, leaving 9 bases between them. The CDR3 contains 13 residues. Germline CDR1 LNHDA, CDR2 SQIVND (reference sequence). This CDR3 reads CASSRAGPYEQYF. CDR3 nucleotides: TGTGCCAGTAGTAGAGCTGGGCCCTACGAGCAGTACTTC.

The V gene is TRBV15, the J gene TRBJ2-1, with D uncertain. Trimming took off 2 bases at V and 1 base at J, with 9 bases between the two ends. Germline V gives CDR1 LNHNV, CDR2 YYDKDF (reference sequence). The CDR3 totals 15 residues. CDR3 residues: CATSRPRESYNEQFF. As DNA, the CDR3 is TGTGCCACCAGCAGACCCCGAGAATCCTACAATGAGCAGTTCTTC.

The chain recombines TRBV19 with TRBJ2-3; 11 nucleotides line up with TRBD2. This CDR3 comprises 17 residues. V dropped 4 bases and J dropped 0; count of bases not matched to a gene: 6. In germline, CDR1 is LNHDA, CDR2 SQIVND (reference sequence). CDR3 sequence (DNA): TGTGCCAGTAGTACCGATAGACTAGCGGGAAGCACAGATACGCAGTATTTT. As protein: CASSTDRLAGSTDTQYF.

The chain employs TRBV10-3 and TRBJ1-5; weak D call: TRBD1 (5 bases). This CDR3 spans 17 amino acids. Germline CDR1 reads ENHRY; CDR2 reads SYGVKD. Trimming cost V 0 bases and J 4 bases, with 16 bases left between them. CDR3 bases: TGTGCCATCAGTGAGTCCAGAGGGGCCCTGGAAAATCAGCCCCAGCATTTT. Its protein product is CAISESRGALENQPQHF.

V gene TRBV19 combines with J gene TRBJ1-2; weak D call: TRBD1 (5 bases). Looked up from germline, CDR1 is LNHDA and CDR2 is SQIVND (reference sequence). The CDR3 extends over 14 amino acids. Trimming removed 5 bases at V and 11 bases at J, with 21 bases between. The CDR3 nucleotides read TGTGCCAGTAGTGGGGCAGGGACCCTTTCCGGATACACCTTC. This gives the protein CASSGAGTLSGYTF.

V usage is TRBV14 and J usage is TRBJ1-1; the D gene is possibly TRBD1 (5 bases). The CDR3 is made up of 13 amino acids. The ends were cut back, 6 bases at V and 3 bases at J, with 11 bases in the middle. Germline loops: CDR1 SGHDN, CDR2 FVKESK. The CDR3 nucleotides read TGTGCCAGCAGACTCGACAGAGACACTGAAGCTTTCTTT. This sequence encodes CASRLDRDTEAFF.

J is TRBJ1-1 and V is TRBV30; a weak D match, TRBD1 (5 bases). Between the trimmed V and J ends, which lost 2 bases and 10 bases, there was a span of 14 bases. This CDR3 is 12 amino acids long. The germline CDR1 and CDR2 sequences are GTSNPN and SVGIG (reference sequence). The CDR3 nucleotides read TGTGCCTGGAGTAACTTTGGGGCTCCAGCTTTCTTT. Translating gives CAWSNFGAPAFF.